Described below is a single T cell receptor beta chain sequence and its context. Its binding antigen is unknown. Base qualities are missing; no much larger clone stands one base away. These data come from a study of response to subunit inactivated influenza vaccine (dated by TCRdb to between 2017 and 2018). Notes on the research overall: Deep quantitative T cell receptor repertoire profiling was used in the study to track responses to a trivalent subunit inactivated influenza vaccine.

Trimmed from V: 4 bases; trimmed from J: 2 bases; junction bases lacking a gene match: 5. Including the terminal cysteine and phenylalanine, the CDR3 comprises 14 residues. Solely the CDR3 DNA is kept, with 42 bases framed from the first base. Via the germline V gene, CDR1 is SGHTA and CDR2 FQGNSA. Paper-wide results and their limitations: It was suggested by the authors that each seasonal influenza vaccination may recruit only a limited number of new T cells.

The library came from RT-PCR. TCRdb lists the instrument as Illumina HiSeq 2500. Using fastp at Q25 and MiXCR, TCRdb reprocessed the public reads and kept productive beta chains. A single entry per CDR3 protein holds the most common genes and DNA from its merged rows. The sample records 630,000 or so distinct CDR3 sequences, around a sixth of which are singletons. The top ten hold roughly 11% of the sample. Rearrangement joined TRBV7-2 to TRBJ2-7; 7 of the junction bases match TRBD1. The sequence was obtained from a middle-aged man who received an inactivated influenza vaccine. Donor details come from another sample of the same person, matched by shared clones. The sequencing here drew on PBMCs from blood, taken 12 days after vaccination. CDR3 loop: CASSSGTETYEQYF. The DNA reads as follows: TGTGCCAGCAGCTCTGGGACAGAGACCTACGAGCAGTACTTC.